This TCR beta chain was profiled in a study of blood T cell repertoires in COVID-19. Study-wide context: Samples representing acute and convalescent COVID-19 were sourced from the United States, Italy and Spain. T cells, B-cell-depleted T cells, or PBMCs supplied cDNA or gDNA.

Per the authors' pipeline: Nucleated cell number was recorded as an estimate derived from reference gene primer amplification. Profiling relied on immunoSEQ multiplex PCR, and the TCRdb table lists in-frame clones only, not all of them. V, J and clone size derive from that table, while D and trimming were established from the DNA sequence. The table lists 150,000 or so clones, roughly 86% of them singletons. This CDR3 has 17 amino acids. Germline values: CDR1 SNHLY, CDR2 FYNNEI. Trimming removed 7 bases from V and 4 bases from J, with 24 bases in between. Sequenced: peripheral blood. The TCR originated in a woman aged 50 to 60 with acute or convalescent COVID-19. The rearrangement uses TRBV2 and TRBJ2-3; a weak D match, TRBD2 (7 bases). The DNA for the CDR3 is TGTGCCAGCACCCCTGGGTGGCGGGGGCCTTCCGCAGATACGCAGTATTTT. Protein product: CASTPGWRGPSADTQYF.